This TCR beta chain emerged from a study of blood T cell repertoires in COVID-19. The CDR3 is 14 amino acids. The germline V and J ends were trimmed by 7 bases and 2 bases, with 12 bases remaining between them. CDR1 and CDR2 from the germline V gene are MNHNY and SVGAGI (reference sequence). Some clones are missing from TCRdb's copy, which holds only in-frame ones; the method was immunoSEQ multiplex PCR. The data hold hundreds of thousands of clones, with 70% to 90% observed a single time. Sequencing used peripheral blood. The sequence came from a man aged 40-55 years with acute or convalescent COVID-19. The chain links TRBV6-6 to TRBJ1-3; D ambiguous. The CDR3 DNA reads as TGTGCCAGCACCCCCGTGAGGACTGGAAACACCATATATTTT. It yields the protein CASTPVRTGNTIYF.